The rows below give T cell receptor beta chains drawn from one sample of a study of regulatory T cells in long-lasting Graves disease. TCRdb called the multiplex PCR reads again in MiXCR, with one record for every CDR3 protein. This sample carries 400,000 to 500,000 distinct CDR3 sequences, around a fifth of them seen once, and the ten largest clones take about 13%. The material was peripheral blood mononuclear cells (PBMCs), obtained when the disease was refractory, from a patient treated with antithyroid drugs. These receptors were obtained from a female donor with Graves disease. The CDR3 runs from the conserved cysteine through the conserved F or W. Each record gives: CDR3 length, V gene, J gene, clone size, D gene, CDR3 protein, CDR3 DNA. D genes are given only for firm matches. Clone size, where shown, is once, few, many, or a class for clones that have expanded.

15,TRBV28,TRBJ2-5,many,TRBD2,CASSLGSSGAETQYF,TGTGCCAGCAGTTTAGGTTCTAGCGGGGCGGAGACCCAGTACTTC
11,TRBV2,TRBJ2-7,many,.,CASSARTLRYF,TGTGCCAGCAGTGCCAGGACTCTACGGTACTTC
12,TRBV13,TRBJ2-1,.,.,CASSGPGSRSFF,TGTGCCAGCAGCGGCCCGGGAAGCCGGTCGTTCTTC
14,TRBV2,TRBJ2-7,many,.,CASRRRAAEDEQYF,TGTGCCAGCAGGAGAAGGGCGGCGGAGGACGAGCAGTACTTC
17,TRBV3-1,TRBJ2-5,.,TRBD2,CANSQPRLAGGPETQYF,TGTGCCAACAGCCAACCAAGACTAGCGGGAGGGCCGGAGACCCAGTACTTC
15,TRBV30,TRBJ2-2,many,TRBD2,CAWSRTSGRSGELFF,TGTGCCTGGAGTAGGACTAGCGGGAGATCCGGGGAGCTGTTTTTT
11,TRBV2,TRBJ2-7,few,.,CASLDTSEQYF,TGTGCCAGCCTCGACACTTCCGAGCAGTACTTC
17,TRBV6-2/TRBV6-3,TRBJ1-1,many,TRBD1,CASSYVVGGFGGTEAFF,TGTGCCAGCAGTTACGTAGTAGGGGGCTTCGGGGGCACTGAAGCTTTCTTT
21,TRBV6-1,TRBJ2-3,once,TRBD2,CASSVPRPGLAGGGATDTQYF,TGTGCCAGCAGCGTTCCACGCCCGGGACTAGCGGGAGGAGGGGCCACAGATACGCAGTATTTT
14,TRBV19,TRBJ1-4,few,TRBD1,CASSLQGASEKLFF,TGTGCCAGTAGTCTACAGGGGGCGAGTGAAAAACTGTTTTTT
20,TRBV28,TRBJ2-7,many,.,CASSLPSDSGRGKPSYEQYF,TGTGCCAGCAGTTTACCCTCCGACAGTGGGAGGGGGAAGCCCTCCTACGAGCAGTACTTC
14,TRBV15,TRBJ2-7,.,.,CATSRDNRDFEQYF,TGTGCCACCAGCAGAGATAACAGGGATTTCGAGCAGTACTTC
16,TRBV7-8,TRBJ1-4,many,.,CASSLNQGATNEKLFF,TGTGCCAGCAGCTTAAACCAGGGAGCAACTAATGAAAAACTGTTTTTT
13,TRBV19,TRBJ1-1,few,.,CASSKVSDTEAFF,TGTGCCAGTAGTAAAGTTTCGGACACTGAAGCTTTCTTT
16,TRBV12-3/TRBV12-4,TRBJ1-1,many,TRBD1,CASRPPGQAMNTEAFF,TGTGCCAGCAGGCCACCGGGACAGGCCATGAACACTGAAGCTTTCTTT
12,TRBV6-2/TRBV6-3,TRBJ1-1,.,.,CASSGPPTEAFF,TGTGCCAGCAGTGGTCCCCCCACTGAAGCTTTCTTT
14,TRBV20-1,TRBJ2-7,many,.,CSATTRRSAYEQYF,TGCAGTGCAACTACTAGGCGTTCCGCCTACGAGCAGTACTTC
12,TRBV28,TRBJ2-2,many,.,CASSRVPGELFF,TGTGCCAGCAGCCGAGTACCCGGGGAGCTGTTTTTT
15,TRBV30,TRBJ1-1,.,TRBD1,CAWSVLRQGGTEAFF,TGTGCCTGGAGTGTACTGAGGCAGGGGGGAACTGAAGCTTTCTTT